One and the same sample provided the 20 T cell receptor beta chains below, sequenced in a study of Tregs in tolerant kidney transplant recipients. Using immunoSEQ multiplex PCR, the repertoire was profiled, and TCRdb retains in-frame clones only, with some absent. The ten top clones account for around 0.8%, within a sample of about 48,000 clones. Sample: CD4+ T cells from blood, taken before the transplant. These receptors originate from a human donor who received a combined kidney and bone marrow transplant.

On this clone: Read coverage stops 3 residues before the CDR3 terminus; the germline J gene supplies the remainder. This chain links TRBV7-9 with TRBJ2-7; no reliable D call. V gave up 4 bases and J gave up 4 bases, with 14 bases separating them. The germline V gene encodes CDR1 SEHNR and CDR2 FQNEAQ (reference sequence). The CDR3 extends over 14 amino acids. CDR3 DNA, as far as it was read: TGTGCCAGCAGCTCCCGGTACCGTGGTTACGAG. Amino acid sequence: CASSSRYRGYE. The whole CDR3 protein is CASSSRYRGYEQYF.

Concerning this clone itself: The CDR3 is cut off 3 residues early in the read; its end comes from the germline J gene. V gene TRBV18 combines with J gene TRBJ2-5; D ambiguous. The V end lost 3 bases, the J end lost 5 bases, and 4 bases lay between the germline ends. Germline V gene data show CDR1 as KGHSH and CDR2 as LQKENI. This CDR3 has 11 residues. The CDR3 sequence: CASSPGETQYF. CDR3 DNA, as far as it was read: TGTGCCAGCTCACCCGGGGAGACC.

A remark on this clone: The read terminates 3 residues before the CDR3 end, so the remaining end is supplied by the germline J gene. The V gene is TRBV30, the J gene TRBJ1-4, with D possibly TRBD1 on 5 matching bases. Per the germline V gene, CDR1 is GTSNPN and CDR2 is SVGIG (reference sequence). There are 13 residues in the CDR3. V gave up 5 bases and J gave up 3 bases, with 10 bases separating them. CDR3 protein: CAWGATANEKLFF. The part of the CDR3 DNA that was read is TGTGCCTGGGGGGCCACGGCTAATGAAAAA.

A note on this clone: The CDR3 is cut off 3 residues early in the read; its end comes from the germline J gene. The chain uses TRBV18 and TRBJ1-2; 8 bases line up with TRBD1. The CDR3 loop spans 15 amino acids. CDR1 is KGHSH, CDR2 LQKENI, per germline. Unmatched junction bases numbered 10, after V lost 6 bases and J lost 4 bases. CDR3 protein: CASSYGQGAVYGYTF. CDR3 DNA, as far as it was read: TGTGCCAGCTCCTATGGGCAGGGGGCCGTCTATGGC.

Comments on this clone: The read comes to an end 3 residues before the CDR3 does, leaving the germline J gene to fill in the end. The J gene is TRBJ2-3, the V gene TRBV7-3; 10 positions agree with TRBD2. The V gene end was trimmed by 5 bases and the J gene end by 5 bases; junction bases not matched to a gene: 10. The CDR3 is 16 amino acids. Germline-derived CDR1 and CDR2 are SGHTA and FQGTGA. The sequenced part of the CDR3 DNA is TGTGCCAGCAGCCGCAGCAGCGGGAGGGCCGGAGATACG. Translated: CASSRSSGRAGDT. The complete CDR3 sequence is CASSRSSGRAGDTQYF. Variable domain in full (rest from reference TRBV7-3 and TRBJ2-3): GAGVSQTPSNKVTEKGKYVELRCDPISGHTALYWYRQSLGQGPEFLIYFQGTGAADDSGLPNDRFFAVRPEGSVSTLKIQRTERGDSAVYLCASSRSSGRAGDTQYFGPGTRLTVL.

As to this clone: Read data end 3 residues before the CDR3 end; the end is taken from the germline J gene. The rearrangement uses TRBV7-9 and TRBJ1-2; D might be TRBD1 (6 bases). CDR1 is SEHNR and CDR2 is FQNEAQ in the germline V gene (reference sequence). The ends were cut back, 7 bases at V and 7 bases at J, with 13 bases in the middle. The CDR3 sequence is 12 residues long. The CDR3 bases that were read are TGTGCCAGCAAGGCAGGGGTTGCTGGC. Translated: CASKAGVAG. The whole CDR3 sequence is CASKAGVAGYTF.

The DNA read from the CDR3 is TGTGCCAGCAACGAGGGACAGGGGTTCCACGAG. Translating it yields CASNEGQGFHE. The complete CDR3 protein is CASNEGQGFHEQYF. This rearrangement joins TRBV2 to TRBJ2-7; 10 bases are a match to TRBD1. The sequenced fragment ends 3 residues before the CDR3 boundary, so the rest is inferred from the germline J gene. J lost 5 bases, V lost 7 bases, and 8 bases had no gene match. The CDR3 spans 14 residues. Germline V gene data show CDR1 as SNHLY and CDR2 as FYNNEI.

Points on this clone: The CDR3 end is not reached by the read, which stops 3 residues before it; the germline J gene fills it in. The J gene is TRBJ2-1, the V gene TRBV19; 9 bases map to TRBD2. The junction had 12 bases not matched to a gene; V was cut back by 5 bases and J by 4 bases. CDR1 is LNHDA, CDR2 SQIVND, per germline (reference sequence). The CDR3 loop spans 17 amino acids. CDR3 DNA (partial): TGTGCCAGTAGTCCCCGGGGTAGCGGGAGTTCTTACAATGAG. This sequence encodes CASSPRGSGSSYNE. The entire CDR3 protein is CASSPRGSGSSYNEQFF.

On this clone: The CDR3 end falls 3 residues outside the read, so it is completed with the germline J gene. This chain joins TRBV2 and TRBJ2-7; 7 bases align to TRBD1. The germline gives CDR1 SNHLY, CDR2 FYNNEI. The CDR3 totals 13 residues. Trimming at V came to 1 base and at J to 6 bases, leaving 3 bases not matched to a gene. CDR3 DNA, as far as it was read: TGTGCCAGCAGTGAAGGGACAGGATCCGAG. Translated: CASSEGTGSE. In full, the CDR3 is CASSEGTGSEQYF. Looking up the rest from reference TRBV2 and TRBJ2-7 gives the full variable domain: EPEVTQTPSHQVTQMGQEVILRCVPISNHLYFYWYRQILGQKVEFLVSFYNNEISEKSEIFDDQFSVERPDGSNFTLKIRSTKLEDSAMYFCASSEGTGSEQYFGPGTRLTVT.

Worth noting for this clone: Read data end 3 residues before the CDR3 end; the end is taken from the germline J gene. The genes are TRBV2 and TRBJ1-1; D is uncertain. The CDR3 loop spans 13 amino acids. V was clipped by 4 bases and J by 5 bases, with 11 bases between them. Looked up from germline, CDR1 is SNHLY and CDR2 is FYNNEI. Incomplete CDR3 DNA: TGTGCCAGCAGTGCGGCGGGTGGGACTGAA. It codes for CASSAAGGTE. The entire CDR3 reads CASSAAGGTEAFF.

With regard to this clone: Read sequence stops 3 residues before the CDR3 end, and the germline J gene provides the missing end. The genes are TRBV20-1 and TRBJ2-1; TRBD2 matches 8 bases. The V and J ends lost 5 bases and 7 bases, in that order; junction bases with no gene match: 7. This CDR3 contains 13 residues. Looked up from germline, CDR1 is DFQATT and CDR2 is SNEGSKA (reference sequence). The sequenced CDR3 bases are TGCAGTGCTTCGCGGGAGGCCAGAAATGAG. Translating gives CSASREARNE. The full CDR3 protein is CSASREARNEQFF.

Of note for this clone: The DNA ends 3 residues before the CDR3 does, and the rest of the CDR3 is filled in from the germline J gene. The chain uses TRBV5-6 and TRBJ1-4; a possible D gene is TRBD1 (6 bases). V was pared by 0 bases and J by 7 bases, with 10 bases between. Germline loops: CDR1 SGHDT, CDR2 YYEEEE. The CDR3 totals 14 residues. CDR3 loop: CASSLGGGREKLFF. CDR3 DNA, as far as it was read: TGTGCCAGCAGCTTGGGTGGGGGCCGTGAAAAA.

With respect to this clone: Read sequence stops 3 residues before the CDR3 end, and the germline J gene provides the missing end. The chain has TRBV20-1 and TRBJ2-1; 8 bases map to TRBD2. The germline V gene has CDR1 DFQATT and CDR2 SNEGSKA (reference sequence). The length of the CDR3 is 13 residues. The V gene end was trimmed by 8 bases and the J gene end by 6 bases; junction bases not matched to a gene: 9. CDR3 sequence: CSKKREGSNEQFF. The covered CDR3 bases are TGCAGTAAGAAACGGGAGGGGTCCAATGAG.

Concerning this clone: The CDR3 end falls 3 residues outside the read, so it is completed with the germline J gene. The chain recombines TRBV20-1 with TRBJ1-1, with a weak D call TRBD1 (5 bases). Deletions cut 6 bases from V and 2 bases from J, with 16 bases between. In germline, CDR1 is DFQATT, CDR2 SNEGSKA (reference sequence). This CDR3 has 14 residues. The sequenced CDR3 bases are TGCAGTGCCCCCGGACGGGGGTTCAACACTGAA. Its protein is CSAPGRGFNTE. The full CDR3 protein is CSAPGRGFNTEAFF.

As concerns this clone: The read ends 3 residues early relative to the CDR3; the germline J gene fills the gap. The rearrangement joins TRBV19 to TRBJ2-2; no reliable D call. Germline loops: CDR1 LNHDA, CDR2 SQIVND (reference sequence). The length of the CDR3 is 14 residues. Trimming stripped 5 bases from V and 0 bases from J, with 7 bases between. The CDR3 bases that were read are TGTGCCAGTAGTCGCCAGTCGAACACCGGGGAG. Translation gives CASSRQSNTGE. The full CDR3 reads CASSRQSNTGELFF.

In regard to this clone: The observed sequence ends 3 residues before the CDR3 terminus, with the missing tail filled in from the germline J gene. The chain is built from TRBV19 and TRBJ2-3; a possible D gene is TRBD2 (6 bases). V lost 7 bases, J lost 2 bases, and 13 bases lay in between. Germline V gene data show CDR1 as LNHDA and CDR2 as SQIVND (reference sequence). This CDR3 has 14 residues. The CDR3 spells CASKPAGLTDTQYF. The covered CDR3 bases are TGTGCCAGTAAACCAGCGGGTCTCACAGATACG.

On this clone itself: The read gets to within 3 residues of the CDR3 end, and the germline J gene fills in the rest. This specimen includes other DNA sequences encoding the same CDR3. The chain carries TRBV6-1 and TRBJ1-5; maybe TRBD1 (6 bases). There are 14 residues in the CDR3. Germline V gene sequence: CDR1 MNHNS, CDR2 SASEGT. The ends were cut back, 3 bases at V and 2 bases at J, with 8 bases in the middle. CDR3 loop: CASSDRGGNQPQHF. The sequenced CDR3 bases are TGTGCCAGCAGTGACAGGGGTGGCAATCAGCCC.

Concerning this clone: The read halts 3 residues ahead of the CDR3 end, with the missing end drawn from the germline J gene. The rearrangement links TRBV20-1 to TRBJ2-3; D call uncertain. V was trimmed by 2 bases and J by 1 base, leaving 10 bases between them. The CDR3 consists of 14 residues. The V gene's germline CDR1 is DFQATT and CDR2 SNEGSKA (reference sequence). CDR3 residues: CSARPPEGTDTQYF. CDR3 DNA (partial): TGCAGTGCTAGACCTCCTGAGGGCACAGATACG.

A word on this clone: The missing CDR3 end, 3 residues past where the read stops, is filled in from the germline J gene. The chain employs TRBV18 and TRBJ2-3; D call uncertain. The V and J ends lost 3 bases and 0 bases respectively, with 4 bases between them. The CDR3 totals 13 residues. Germline V gives CDR1 KGHSH, CDR2 LQKENI. CDR3 bases read: TGTGCCAGCTCACCTAGCAGCACAGATACG. It yields the protein CASSPSSTDT. The full CDR3 protein is CASSPSSTDTQYF.

Note on this clone: The read finishes 3 residues shy of the CDR3 end, and the germline J gene is used to complete it. The chain recombines TRBV6-2 or TRBV6-3 with TRBJ2-2; TRBD2 matches 8 bases. The length of the CDR3 is 15 residues. CDR1 and CDR2 (germline): MNHEY, SVGEGT. J lost 6 bases, V lost 8 bases, and 11 bases had no gene match. CDR3 DNA (partial): TGTGCCAGCTTGGGGGGGACTAGTCACTCCGGGGAG. It specifies CASLGGTSHSGE. The whole CDR3 is CASLGGTSHSGELFF.